The T cell receptor (beta chain) described here comes from a study of cytomegalovirus exposure and HLA in healthy donors. It was with 60 Vbeta and 13 Jbeta primers that the PCR ran. Using immunoSEQ multiplex PCR, the repertoire was profiled, and TCRdb retains in-frame clones only, with some absent. The sample holds 25,000 or so clones, more than 70% seen once. The CDR3 spans 15 residues. Germline CDR1 and CDR2: SGHVS and FNYEAQ. The junction had 4 bases not matched to a gene; V was cut back by 3 bases and J by 3 bases. The rearrangement joins TRBV7-6 to TRBJ2-2, with TRBD1 matching over 7 bases. The sequence was collected from a male donor in good health and CMV-seronegative. Material: PBMCs. The CDR3 loop reads CASSFRTGDTGELFF. CDR3 nucleotides: TGTGCCAGCAGCTTTCGGACAGGTGACACCGGGGAGCTGTTTTTT.